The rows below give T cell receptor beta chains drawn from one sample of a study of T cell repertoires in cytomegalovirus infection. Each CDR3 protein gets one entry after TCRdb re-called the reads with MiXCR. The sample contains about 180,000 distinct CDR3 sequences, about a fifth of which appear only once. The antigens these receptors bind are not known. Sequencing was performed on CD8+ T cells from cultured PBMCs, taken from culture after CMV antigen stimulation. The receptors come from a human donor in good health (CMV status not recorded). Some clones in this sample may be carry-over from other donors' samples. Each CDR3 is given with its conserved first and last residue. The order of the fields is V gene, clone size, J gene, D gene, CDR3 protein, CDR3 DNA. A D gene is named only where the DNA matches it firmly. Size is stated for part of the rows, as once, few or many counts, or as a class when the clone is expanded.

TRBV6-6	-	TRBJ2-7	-	CASTRDFDTSSYEQYF	TGTGCCAGCACCAGGGACTTCGACACTAGCTCCTACGAGCAGTACTTC
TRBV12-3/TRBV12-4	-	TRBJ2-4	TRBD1	CASSSGTGNIQYF	TGTGCCAGCAGTTCCGGGACAGGGAACATTCAGTACTTC
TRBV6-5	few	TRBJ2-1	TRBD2	CASSSPGLAGGIDEQFF	TGTGCCAGCAGTTCCCCGGGACTAGCGGGGGGTATCGATGAGCAGTTCTTC
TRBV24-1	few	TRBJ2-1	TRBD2	CATSSLADYNEQFF	TGTGCCACCAGTTCACTAGCGGATTACAATGAGCAGTTCTTC
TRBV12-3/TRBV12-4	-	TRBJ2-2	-	CASGVPGELFF	TGTGCTTCGGGGGTCCCCGGGGAGCTGTTTTTT
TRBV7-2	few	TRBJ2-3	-	CASRPSFPDTQYF	TGTGCCAGCAGACCCTCATTTCCAGATACGCAGTATTTT
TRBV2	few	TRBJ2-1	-	CASTEYQGGYNNEQFF	TGTGCCAGCACCGAATATCAGGGGGGTTACAACAATGAGCAGTTCTTC
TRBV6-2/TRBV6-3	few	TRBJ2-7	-	CASRSLQEVVYEQYF	TGTGCCAGCAGATCCTTACAGGAGGTCGTCTACGAGCAGTACTTC
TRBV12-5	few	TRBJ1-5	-	CASDLTEGYQPQHF	TGTGCTAGTGACCTAACCGAGGGGTATCAGCCCCAGCATTTT
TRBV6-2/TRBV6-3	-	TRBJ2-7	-	CASSYSNREQYF	TGTGCCAGCAGTTACTCGAACAGGGAGCAGTACTTC
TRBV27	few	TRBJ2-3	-	CASSLALTRSDTQYF	TGTGCCAGCAGTTTGGCCCTCACTAGATCAGATACGCAGTATTTT
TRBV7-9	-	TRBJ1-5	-	CASSVLGTHQPQHF	TGTGCCAGCAGTGTTCTCGGGACCCATCAGCCCCAGCATTTT
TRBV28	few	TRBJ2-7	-	CASSITGSYEQYF	TGTGCCAGCAGTATTACAGGGTCCTACGAGCAGTACTTC
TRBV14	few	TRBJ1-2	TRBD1	CASSHTGQNYGYTF	TGTGCCAGCAGCCACACGGGACAGAACTATGGCTACACCTTC
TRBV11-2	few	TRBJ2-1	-	CASSLGGATGDGQFF	TGTGCCAGCAGCTTGGGGGGGGCAACCGGGGACGGTCAGTTCTTC
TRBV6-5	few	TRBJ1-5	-	CASSEWRGTNQPQHF	TGTGCCAGCAGTGAATGGAGGGGAACCAATCAGCCCCAGCATTTT
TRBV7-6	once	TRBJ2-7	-	CASSLNTDYEQYF	TGTGCCAGCAGCTTAAATACAGATTACGAGCAGTACTTC
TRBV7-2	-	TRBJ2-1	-	CASSTPRGAPALGEQFF	TGTGCCAGCAGCACCCCGAGGGGAGCGCCGGCCCTAGGAGAGCAGTTCTTC
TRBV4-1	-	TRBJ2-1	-	CASSQGRVYNEQFF	TGCGCCAGCAGCCAAGGCCGGGTATACAATGAGCAGTTCTTC
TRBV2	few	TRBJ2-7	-	CASRNYEQYF	TGTGCCAGCAGAAACTACGAGCAGTACTTC
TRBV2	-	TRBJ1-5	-	CASSDGASGNQPQHF	TGTGCCAGCAGTGACGGCGCTTCGGGCAATCAGCCCCAGCATTTT
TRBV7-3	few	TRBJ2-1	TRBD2	CASSATSGGPHNEQFF	TGTGCCAGCAGCGCGACTAGCGGGGGGCCCCACAATGAGCAGTTCTTC
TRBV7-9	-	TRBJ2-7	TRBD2	CASSLEGLADYEQYF	TGTGCCAGCAGCTTAGAGGGACTAGCGGATTACGAGCAGTACTTC
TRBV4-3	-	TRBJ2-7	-	CASSQGAGPYEQYF	TGCGCCAGCAGCCAAGGGGCAGGTCCCTACGAGCAGTACTTC
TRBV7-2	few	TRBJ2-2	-	CASSLGFTKNTGELFF	TGTGCCAGCAGCTTAGGGTTTACCAAGAACACCGGGGAGCTGTTTTTT
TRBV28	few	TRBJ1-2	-	CASSFSYLGPDPNYGYTF	TGTGCCAGCAGTTTTTCGTACTTAGGACCTGACCCTAACTATGGCTACACCTTC
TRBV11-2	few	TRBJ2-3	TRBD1	CASTRGGATDTQYF	TGTGCCAGCACCAGAGGGGGCGCAACAGATACGCAGTATTTT
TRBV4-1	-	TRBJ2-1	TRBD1	CASSRTGTDNEQFF	TGCGCCAGCAGCCGGACAGGGACTGACAATGAGCAGTTCTTC
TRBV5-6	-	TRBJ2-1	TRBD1	CASSSMTGGSYNEQFF	TGTGCCAGCAGCTCCATGACAGGGGGCTCCTACAATGAGCAGTTCTTC
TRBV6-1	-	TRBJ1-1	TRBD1	CASSGQGAEAFF	TGTGCCAGCAGCGGACAGGGGGCGGAAGCTTTCTTT
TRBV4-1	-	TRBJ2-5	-	CASSQEREIRAQETQYF	TGCGCCAGCAGCCAAGAAAGGGAGATCAGAGCCCAAGAGACCCAGTACTTC
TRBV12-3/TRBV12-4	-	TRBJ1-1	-	CASSFTAFF	TGTGCCAGCAGTTTCACAGCTTTCTTT
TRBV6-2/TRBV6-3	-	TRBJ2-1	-	CASSRGMGPYNEQFF	TGTGCCAGCAGTCGGGGAATGGGTCCCTACAATGAGCAGTTCTTC
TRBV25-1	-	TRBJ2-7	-	CASSWDLAYEQYF	TGTGCCAGCAGTTGGGACCTTGCCTACGAGCAGTACTTC
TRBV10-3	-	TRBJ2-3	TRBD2	CAISEQRGGTDTQYF	TGTGCCATCAGTGAACAGCGGGGGGGCACAGATACGCAGTATTTT
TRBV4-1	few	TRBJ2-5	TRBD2	CASSLRLAETQYF	TGCGCCAGCAGTCTAAGACTAGCGGAGACCCAGTACTTC
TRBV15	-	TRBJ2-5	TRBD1	CATSPLRGGIETQYF	TGTGCCACCAGCCCCCTACGAGGGGGCATAGAGACCCAGTACTTC
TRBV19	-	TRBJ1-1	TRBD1	CASRIQGFNTEAFF	TGTGCCAGTAGGATACAGGGGTTTAACACTGAAGCTTTCTTT
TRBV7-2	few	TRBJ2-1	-	CASSPLVGQGFNYNEQFF	TGTGCCAGCAGTCCTCTGGTGGGGCAGGGGTTTAACTACAATGAGCAGTTCTTC
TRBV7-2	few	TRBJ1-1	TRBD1	CASSQGTEPSMNTEAFF	TGTGCCAGCAGCCAAGGGACAGAGCCCTCTATGAACACTGAAGCTTTCTTT
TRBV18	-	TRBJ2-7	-	CASSPDGAYEQYF	TGTGCCAGCTCACCAGACGGTGCCTACGAGCAGTACTTC
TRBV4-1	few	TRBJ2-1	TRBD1	CASSQDATGAGNEQFF	TGCGCCAGCAGCCAAGATGCGACAGGGGCGGGCAATGAGCAGTTCTTC
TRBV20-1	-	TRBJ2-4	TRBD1	CSAVTGTGMDIQYF	TGCAGTGCTGTAACCGGGACAGGGATGGACATTCAGTACTTC
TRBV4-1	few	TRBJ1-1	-	CASSQGGDPEAFF	TGCGCCAGCAGCCAAGGAGGGGACCCTGAAGCTTTCTTT
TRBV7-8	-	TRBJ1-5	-	CASSLRNRAFSNQPQHF	TGTGCCAGCAGCTTACGGAACAGAGCATTTAGCAATCAGCCCCAGCATTTT
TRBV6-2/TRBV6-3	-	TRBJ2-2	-	CASSPLVGANTGELFF	TGTGCCAGCAGTCCTCTGGTGGGGGCGAACACCGGGGAGCTGTTTTTT
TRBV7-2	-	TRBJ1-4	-	CASSPGQGNEKLFF	TGTGCCAGCAGCCCTGGGCAGGGAAATGAAAAACTGTTTTTT